The rows below give T cell receptor beta chains drawn from one sample of a study of control samples from healthy donors and cancer patients. Sequencing used immunoSEQ multiplex PCR; TCRdb keeps in-frame clones, though not all of them. This table holds 130,000 or so clones, about 88% found once. Input material: blood. These receptors were collected from a man over 45 in good health. Both conserved end residues are trimmed from each CDR3. Fields, in order: V gene, CDR3 protein.

V gene: TRBV30
CDR3 protein: AWSVGNQPQH

V gene: TRBV7-9
CDR3 protein: ASSLAPGNEQF

V gene: TRBV27
CDR3 protein: ASRKGQGETYEQY

V gene: TRBV29-1
CDR3 protein: SVEERQRSSYEQY

V gene: TRBV28
CDR3 protein: ASSSPAQQGDYGYT

V gene: TRBV7-3
CDR3 protein: ASSLGDIDNEQF

V gene: TRBV20-1
CDR3 protein: SATTDTQY

V gene: TRBV18
CDR3 protein: ASSPARGSNTEAF

V gene: TRBV7-9
CDR3 protein: ASSLGTENTGELF

V gene: TRBV6-5
CDR3 protein: ASSYGTGVGNTIY

V gene: TRBV10-3
CDR3 protein: AITSGSSYEQY

V gene: TRBV5-1
CDR3 protein: ASSLMGSTLAKNIQY

V gene: TRBV6-6
CDR3 protein: ASSRGQGANTEAF

V gene: TRBV11-3
CDR3 protein: ASSLVSHGELF

V gene: TRBV7-9
CDR3 protein: ASSPTGNYGYT

V gene: TRBV18
CDR3 protein: ASSSRDSQVSDGYT

V gene: TRBV2
CDR3 protein: ASSEGAGSYGYT

V gene: TRBV2
CDR3 protein: ASSVQFSYEQY

V gene: TRBV28
CDR3 protein: ASSTRLALSYNEQF

V gene: TRBV5-1
CDR3 protein: ASSLSETQY

V gene: TRBV6-5
CDR3 protein: ASSYSEVDGYT

V gene: TRBV27
CDR3 protein: ASSLSHRTGNHEQF

V gene: TRBV2
CDR3 protein: ANHLNTEAF

V gene: TRBV5-4
CDR3 protein: ASSPSLRGQETQY

V gene: TRBV3-1/TRBV3-2
CDR3 protein: ASSQGGGGYNEQF

V gene: TRBV6-6
CDR3 protein: ASTQGLGEQF

V gene: TRBV6-6
CDR3 protein: ASSYSTRVSPLH

V gene: TRBV6-5
CDR3 protein: ASSQSRTAAYGYT

V gene: TRBV24-1
CDR3 protein: ATPGTGGIHEQY

V gene: TRBV5-1
CDR3 protein: ASSLGGLVDTEAF

V gene: TRBV11-1
CDR3 protein: ASSLGTNTEAF

V gene: TRBV3-1/TRBV3-2
CDR3 protein: ASRHQPGQGYGYT

V gene: TRBV9
CDR3 protein: ASSVLDFRAGELF